This T cell receptor beta chain was obtained from a study of OX40 agonist ivuxolimab in advanced cancers. On the study more broadly: Ivuxolimab, an agonist antibody against OX40 (CD134), was given to patients.

The CDR3 is 13 residues long. V lost 5 bases, J lost 7 bases, and 13 bases lay in between. Germline assignment: CDR1 SGHKS and CDR2 YYEKEE (reference sequence). The data were produced by immunoSEQ multiplex PCR, yet TCRdb's version contains in-frame clones alone and is incomplete. The sample records 70,000 to 85,000 clones, roughly 90% being singletons. This TCR was recovered from an adult with an advanced solid tumor such as melanoma, head and neck, liver or kidney cancer. The rearrangement joins TRBV5-5 to TRBJ1-5; no reliable D call. Specimen: CD4+ or CD8+ T cells sorted from blood, collected in a trial of the OX40 agonist ivuxolimab. As DNA, the CDR3 is TGTGCCAGCAGTCTCTCGGCCGGGCAGCCCCAGCATTTT. This codes for CASSLSAGQPQHF.